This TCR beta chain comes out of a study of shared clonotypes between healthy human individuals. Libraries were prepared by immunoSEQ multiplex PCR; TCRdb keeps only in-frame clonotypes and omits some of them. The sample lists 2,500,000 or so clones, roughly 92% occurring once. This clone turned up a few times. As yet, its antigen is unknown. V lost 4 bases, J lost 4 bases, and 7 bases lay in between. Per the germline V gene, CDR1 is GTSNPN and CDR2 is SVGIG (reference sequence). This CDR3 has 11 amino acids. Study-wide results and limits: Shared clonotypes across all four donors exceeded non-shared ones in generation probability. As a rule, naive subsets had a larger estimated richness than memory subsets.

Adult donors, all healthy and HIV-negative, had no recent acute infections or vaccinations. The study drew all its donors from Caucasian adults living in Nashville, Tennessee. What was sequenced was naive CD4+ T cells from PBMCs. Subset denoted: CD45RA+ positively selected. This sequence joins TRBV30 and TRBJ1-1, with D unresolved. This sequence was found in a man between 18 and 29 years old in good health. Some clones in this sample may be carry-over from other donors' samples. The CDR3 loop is CAWNRVTEAFF. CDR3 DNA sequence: TGTGCCTGGAATAGGGTCACTGAAGCTTTCTTT. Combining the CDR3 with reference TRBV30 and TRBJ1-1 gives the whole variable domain SQTIHQWPATLVQPVGSPLSLECTVEGTSNPNLYWYRQAAGRGLQLLFYSVGIGQISSEVPQNLSASRPQDRQFILSSKKLLLSDSGFYLCAWNRVTEAFFGQGTRLTVV.